This T cell receptor (beta chain) was recovered during a study of blood T cell repertoires in COVID-19. Study summary: COVID-19 samples collected from the United States, Italy and Spain covered acute and convalescent phases.

A single count supports this clone. The CDR3 is 16 amino acids. V gave up 1 base and J gave up 2 bases; unmatched junction bases: 6. Germline V gene sequence: CDR1 LGHDT, CDR2 YNNKEL (reference sequence). Only in-frame clones appear in the TCRdb table, and some are missing; sequencing was by immunoSEQ multiplex PCR. The sample holds 100,000 to 120,000 clones, roughly nine tenths seen once. V usage is TRBV3-1 (or the pseudogene TRBV3-2) and J usage is TRBJ1-2, with 8 bases aligning to TRBD1. This clonotype originated in a human donor in a cohort sampled during active COVID-19. Sequencing input: peripheral blood. The CDR3 spells CASSQALTGVNYGYTF. For the CDR3, the DNA is TGTGCCAGCAGCCAAGCTCTGACAGGGGTAAACTATGGCTACACCTTC.